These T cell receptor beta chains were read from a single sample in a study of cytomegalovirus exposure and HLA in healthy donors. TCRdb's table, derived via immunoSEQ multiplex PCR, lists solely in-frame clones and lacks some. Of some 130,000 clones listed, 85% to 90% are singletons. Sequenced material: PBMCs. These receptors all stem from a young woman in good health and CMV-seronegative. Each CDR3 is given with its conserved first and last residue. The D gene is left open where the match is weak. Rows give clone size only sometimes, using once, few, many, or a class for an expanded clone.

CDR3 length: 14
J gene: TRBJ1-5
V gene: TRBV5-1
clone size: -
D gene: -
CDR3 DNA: TGCGCCAGCAGCTTGGGGCCAGGGGATCAGCCCCAGCATTTT
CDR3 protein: CASSLGPGDQPQHF

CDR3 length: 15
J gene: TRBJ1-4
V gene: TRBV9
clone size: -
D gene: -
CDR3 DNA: TGTGCCAGCAGCGTATCGGGAACCACTAATGAAAAACTGTTTTTT
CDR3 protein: CASSVSGTTNEKLFF

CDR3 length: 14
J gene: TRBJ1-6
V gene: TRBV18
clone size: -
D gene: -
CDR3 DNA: TGTGCCAGCTCACCAGATCGGGGGTATTCACCCCTCCACTTT
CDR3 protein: CASSPDRGYSPLHF

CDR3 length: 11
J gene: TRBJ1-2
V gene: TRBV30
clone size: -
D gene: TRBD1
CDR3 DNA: TGTGCCTGGAGCGCAGGGGGTGGCTACACCTTC
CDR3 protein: CAWSAGGGYTF

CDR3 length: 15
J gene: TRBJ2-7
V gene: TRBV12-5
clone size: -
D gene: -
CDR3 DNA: TGTGCTAGTGGTTTGCCGCTAAACCCAACAGGGAAACTAAGCTTC
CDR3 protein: CASGLPLNPTGKLSF

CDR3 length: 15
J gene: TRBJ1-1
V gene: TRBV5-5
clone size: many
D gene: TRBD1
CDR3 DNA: TGTGCCAGCAGCTTCACCGGGACAGGTATCAGTGAAGCTTTCTTT
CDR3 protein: CASSFTGTGISEAFF

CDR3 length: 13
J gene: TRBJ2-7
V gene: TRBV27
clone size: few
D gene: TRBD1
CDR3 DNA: TGTGCCAGCAGTCCAGGGGGACCCTACGAGCAGTACTTC
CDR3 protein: CASSPGGPYEQYF

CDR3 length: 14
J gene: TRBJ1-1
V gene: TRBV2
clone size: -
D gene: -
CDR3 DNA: TGTGCCAGCAGTGAGATTCGGGGGGAAACTGAAGCTTTCTTT
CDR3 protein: CASSEIRGETEAFF

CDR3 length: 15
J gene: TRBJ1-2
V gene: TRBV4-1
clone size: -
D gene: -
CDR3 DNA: TGCGCCAGCAGCCGAAGTGGGCGAGGGCCGTATGGCTACACCTTC
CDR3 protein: CASSRSGRGPYGYTF

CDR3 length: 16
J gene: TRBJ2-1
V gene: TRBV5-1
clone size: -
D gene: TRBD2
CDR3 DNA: TGCGCCAGCAGCTCCCAAGGGCTAGCGGGGGGGAATGAGCAGTTCTTC
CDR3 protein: CASSSQGLAGGNEQFF

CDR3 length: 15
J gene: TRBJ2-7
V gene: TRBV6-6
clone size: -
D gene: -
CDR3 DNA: TGTGCCAGCAGTTACTCGTCTGGACTGGGGTACGAGCAGTACTTC
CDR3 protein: CASSYSSGLGYEQYF

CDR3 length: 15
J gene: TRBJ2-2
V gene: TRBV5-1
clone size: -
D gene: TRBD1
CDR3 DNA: TGCGCCAGCAGCTCCACAGGGGGCGTCACCGGGGAGCTGTTTTTT
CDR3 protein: CASSSTGGVTGELFF

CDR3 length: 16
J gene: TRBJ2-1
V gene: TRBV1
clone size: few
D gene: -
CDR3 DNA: TGCACCAGCAGCCAAGAGGGACTAGCGGGATTCGGTGAGCAGTTCTTC
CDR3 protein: CTSSQEGLAGFGEQFF

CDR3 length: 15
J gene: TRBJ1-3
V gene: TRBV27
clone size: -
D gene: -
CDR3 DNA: TGTGCCAGCAGTTTATCCGGGAGCTCTGGAAACACCATATATTTT
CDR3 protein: CASSLSGSSGNTIYF

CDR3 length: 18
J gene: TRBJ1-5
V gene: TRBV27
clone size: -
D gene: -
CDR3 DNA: TGTGCCAGCAGTTTATCACCAGGGGTCAATCCTAGCAATCAGCCCCAGCATTTT
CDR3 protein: CASSLSPGVNPSNQPQHF

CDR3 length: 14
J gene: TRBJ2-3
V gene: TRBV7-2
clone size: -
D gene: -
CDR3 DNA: TGTGCCAGCAGCTCGGAAGCGCCCCCAGATACGCAGTATTTT
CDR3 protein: CASSSEAPPDTQYF

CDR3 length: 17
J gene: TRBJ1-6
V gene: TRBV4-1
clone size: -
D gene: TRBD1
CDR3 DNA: TGCGCCAGCAGCCAAGATTCCCCGGGACAGGCAAATTCACCCCTCCACTTT
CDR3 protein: CASSQDSPGQANSPLHF

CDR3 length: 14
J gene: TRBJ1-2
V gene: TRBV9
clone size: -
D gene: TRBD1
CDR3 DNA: TGTGCCAGCAGCGACCGGGACAGGGGAGATGGCTACACCTTC
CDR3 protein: CASSDRDRGDGYTF

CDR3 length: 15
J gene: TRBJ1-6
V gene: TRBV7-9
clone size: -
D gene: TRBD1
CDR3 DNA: TGTGCCAGCAGCTTAGCGCCAGGGGGTGGTTCACCCCTCCACTTT
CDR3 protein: CASSLAPGGGSPLHF

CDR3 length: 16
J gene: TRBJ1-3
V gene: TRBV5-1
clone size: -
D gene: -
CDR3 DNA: TGCGCCAGCAGCTCCAGGGCAATGGACAGTCGAAACACCATATATTTT
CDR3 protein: CASSSRAMDSRNTIYF

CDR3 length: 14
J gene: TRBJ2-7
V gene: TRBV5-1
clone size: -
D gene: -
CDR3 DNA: TGCGCCAGCAGATTTCAGGAAAACTCCTACGAGCAGTACTTC
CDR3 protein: CASRFQENSYEQYF

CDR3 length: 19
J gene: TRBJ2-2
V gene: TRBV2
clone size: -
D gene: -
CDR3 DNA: TGTGCCAGCAGTGATCCCCAATTTCGACAAGGACAGAACACCGGGGAGCTGTTTTTT
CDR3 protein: CASSDPQFRQGQNTGELFF

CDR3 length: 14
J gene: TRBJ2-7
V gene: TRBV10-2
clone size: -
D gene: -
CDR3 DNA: TGCGCCAGCAGCCAGGGGAGAGGTCCTTACGAGCAGTACTTC
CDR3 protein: CASSQGRGPYEQYF

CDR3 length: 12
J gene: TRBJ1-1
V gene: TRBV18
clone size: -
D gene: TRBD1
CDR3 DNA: TGTGCCAGCTCGAACGACAGGGTTATGGCTTTCTTT
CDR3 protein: CASSNDRVMAFF

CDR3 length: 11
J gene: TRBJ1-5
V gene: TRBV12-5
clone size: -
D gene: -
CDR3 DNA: TGTGCTAGTGGGTCTCATCAGCCCCAGCATTTT
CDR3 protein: CASGSHQPQHF

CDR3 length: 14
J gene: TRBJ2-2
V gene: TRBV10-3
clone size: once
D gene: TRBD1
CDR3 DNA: TGTGCCATCAGGGACAGGGGGCAAACCGGGGAGCTGTTTTTT
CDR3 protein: CAIRDRGQTGELFF

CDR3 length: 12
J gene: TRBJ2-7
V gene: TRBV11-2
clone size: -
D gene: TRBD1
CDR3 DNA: TGTGCCAGCAGGACAGGGTTGGTCGAGCAGTACTTC
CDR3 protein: CASRTGLVEQYF

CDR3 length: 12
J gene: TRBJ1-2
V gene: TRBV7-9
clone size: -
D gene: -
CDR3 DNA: TGTGCCAGCGGTGACCAGGGGAATGGCTACACCTTC
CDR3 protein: CASGDQGNGYTF

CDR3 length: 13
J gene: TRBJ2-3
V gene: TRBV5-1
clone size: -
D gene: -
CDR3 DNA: TGCGCCAGCAGCTTGGTCGGAACGGGTACGCAGTATTTT
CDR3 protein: CASSLVGTGTQYF

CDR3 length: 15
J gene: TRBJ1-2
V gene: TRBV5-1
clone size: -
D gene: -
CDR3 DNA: TGCGCCAGCAGCTCACAGGGTGCAGCCCTAGATGGCTACACCTTC
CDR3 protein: CASSSQGAALDGYTF

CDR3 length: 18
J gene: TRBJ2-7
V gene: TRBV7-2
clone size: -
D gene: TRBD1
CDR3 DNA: TGTGCCAGCAGCTTCAATGGGATTGGGGGGGACAGGGCGTACGAGCAGTACTTC
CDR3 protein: CASSFNGIGGDRAYEQYF

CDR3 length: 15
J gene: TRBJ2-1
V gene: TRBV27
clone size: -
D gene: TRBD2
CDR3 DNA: TGTGCCAGCAGTTTAATCACGGGACTAGTTGTTGAGCAGTTCTTC
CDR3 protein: CASSLITGLVVEQFF

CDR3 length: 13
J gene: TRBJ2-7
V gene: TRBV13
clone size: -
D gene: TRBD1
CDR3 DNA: TGTGCCAGCAGCCTAGGGACAGCCTACGAGCAGTACTTC
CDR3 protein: CASSLGTAYEQYF

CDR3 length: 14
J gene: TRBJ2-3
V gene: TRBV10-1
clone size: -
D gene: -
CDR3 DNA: TGCGCCAGCAGTGCTACCGGTTCCACAGATACGCAGTATTTT
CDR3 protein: CASSATGSTDTQYF

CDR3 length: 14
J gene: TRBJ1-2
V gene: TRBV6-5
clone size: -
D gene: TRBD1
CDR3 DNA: TGTGCCAGCAGTCCTTTCCGGGACAGGATTAGCTACACCTTC
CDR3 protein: CASSPFRDRISYTF

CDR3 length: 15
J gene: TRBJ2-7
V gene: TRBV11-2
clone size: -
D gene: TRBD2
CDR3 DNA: TGTGCCAGCAGCCGGTTAGCGGGTAGCTCCTACGAGCAGTACTTC
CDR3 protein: CASSRLAGSSYEQYF

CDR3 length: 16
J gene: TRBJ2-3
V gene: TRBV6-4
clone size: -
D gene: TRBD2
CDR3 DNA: TGTGCCAGCAGCTCCACCGCTAGCGGGGGGGCAGATACGCAGTATTTT
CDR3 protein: CASSSTASGGADTQYF

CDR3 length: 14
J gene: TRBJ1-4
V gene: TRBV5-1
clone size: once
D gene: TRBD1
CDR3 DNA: TGCGCCAGCAGCCCAACAGGGGCAAATGAAAAACTGTTTTTT
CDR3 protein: CASSPTGANEKLFF

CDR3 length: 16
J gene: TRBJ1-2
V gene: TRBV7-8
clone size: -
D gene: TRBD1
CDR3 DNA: TGTGCCAGCAGCCCTGGACAGGGGGCTGTTGTCTATGGCTACACCTTC
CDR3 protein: CASSPGQGAVVYGYTF

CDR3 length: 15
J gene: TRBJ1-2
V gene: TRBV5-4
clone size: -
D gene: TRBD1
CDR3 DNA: TGTGCCAGCAGCTTGCCCACAGGGGGCAACTATGGCTACACCTTC
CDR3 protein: CASSLPTGGNYGYTF

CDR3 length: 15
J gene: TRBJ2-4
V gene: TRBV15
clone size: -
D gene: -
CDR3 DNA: TGTGCCACCCACCCAGGACTTAGCGGACGAAACATTCAGTACTTC
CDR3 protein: CATHPGLSGRNIQYF